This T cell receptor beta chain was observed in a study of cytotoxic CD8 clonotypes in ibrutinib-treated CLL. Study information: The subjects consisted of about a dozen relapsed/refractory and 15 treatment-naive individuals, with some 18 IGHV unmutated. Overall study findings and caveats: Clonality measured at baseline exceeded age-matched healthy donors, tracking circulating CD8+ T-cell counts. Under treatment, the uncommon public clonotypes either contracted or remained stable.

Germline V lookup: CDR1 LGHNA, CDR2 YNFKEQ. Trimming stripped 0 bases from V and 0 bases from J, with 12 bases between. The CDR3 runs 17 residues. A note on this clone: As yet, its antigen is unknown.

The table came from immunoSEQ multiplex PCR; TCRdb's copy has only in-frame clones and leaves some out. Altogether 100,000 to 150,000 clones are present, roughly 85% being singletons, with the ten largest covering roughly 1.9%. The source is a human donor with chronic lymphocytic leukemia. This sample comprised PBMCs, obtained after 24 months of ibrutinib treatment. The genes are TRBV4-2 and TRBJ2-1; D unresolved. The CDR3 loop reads CASSQDLDPSSYNEQFF. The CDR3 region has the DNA TGTGCCAGCAGCCAAGATTTGGACCCCAGCTCCTACAATGAGCAGTTCTTC.